This TCR beta chain comes out of a study of T cell responses to AZD1222 COVID-19 vaccine. The table came from immunoSEQ multiplex PCR; TCRdb's copy has only in-frame clones and leaves some out. The table shows 120,000 or so clones, with roughly 91% occurring only once. Germline V CDR1 and CDR2: SEHNR, FQNEAQ (reference sequence). The CDR3 is 13 residues long. Trimming took 1 base from V and 4 from J, leaving 5 bases between them. The chain carries TRBV7-9 and TRBJ1-3; D remains ambiguous. This TCR was sampled from an adult in good health. Sample: peripheral blood, taken on day 0 of MenACWY control vaccination. CDR3: CASSLVPGNTIYF. As DNA, the CDR3 is TGTGCCAGCAGCTTAGTACCAGGAAACACCATATATTTT.